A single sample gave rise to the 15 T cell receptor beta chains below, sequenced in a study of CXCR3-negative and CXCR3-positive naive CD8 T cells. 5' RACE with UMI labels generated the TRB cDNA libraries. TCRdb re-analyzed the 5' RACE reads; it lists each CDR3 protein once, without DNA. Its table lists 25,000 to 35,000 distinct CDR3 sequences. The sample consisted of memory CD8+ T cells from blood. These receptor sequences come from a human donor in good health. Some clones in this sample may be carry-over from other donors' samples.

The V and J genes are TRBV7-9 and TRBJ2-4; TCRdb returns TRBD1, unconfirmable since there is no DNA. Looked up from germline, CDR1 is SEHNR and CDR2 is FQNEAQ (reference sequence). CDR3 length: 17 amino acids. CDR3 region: CASSLAHWDIAKNIQYF. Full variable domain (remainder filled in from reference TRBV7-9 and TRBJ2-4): DTGVSQNPRHKITKRGQNVTFRCDPISEHNRLYWYRQTLGQGPEFLTYFQNEAQLEKSRLLSDRFSAERPKGSFSTLEIQRTEQGDSAMYLCASSLAHWDIAKNIQYFGAGTRLSVL.

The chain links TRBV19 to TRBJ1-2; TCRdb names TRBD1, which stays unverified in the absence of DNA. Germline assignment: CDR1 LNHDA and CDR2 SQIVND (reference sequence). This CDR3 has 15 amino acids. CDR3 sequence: CASSIDLGQNYGYTF.

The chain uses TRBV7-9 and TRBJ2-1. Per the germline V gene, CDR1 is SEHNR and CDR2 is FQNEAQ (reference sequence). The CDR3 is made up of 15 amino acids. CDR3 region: CASSFSQASYNEQFF. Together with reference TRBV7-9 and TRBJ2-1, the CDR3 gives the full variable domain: DTGVSQNPRHKITKRGQNVTFRCDPISEHNRLYWYRQTLGQGPEFLTYFQNEAQLEKSRLLSDRFSAERPKGSFSTLEIQRTEQGDSAMYLCASSFSQASYNEQFFGPGTRLTVL.

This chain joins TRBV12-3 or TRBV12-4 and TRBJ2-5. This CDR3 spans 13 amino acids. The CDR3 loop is CASSFDSGETQYF.

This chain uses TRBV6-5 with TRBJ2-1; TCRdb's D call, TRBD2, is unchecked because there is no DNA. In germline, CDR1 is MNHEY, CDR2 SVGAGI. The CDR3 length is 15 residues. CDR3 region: CASTGQRTGRNEQFF.

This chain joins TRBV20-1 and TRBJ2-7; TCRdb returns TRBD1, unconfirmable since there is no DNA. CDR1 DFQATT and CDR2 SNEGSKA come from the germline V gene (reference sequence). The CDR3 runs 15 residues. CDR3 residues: CSASWEGGDPYEQYF.

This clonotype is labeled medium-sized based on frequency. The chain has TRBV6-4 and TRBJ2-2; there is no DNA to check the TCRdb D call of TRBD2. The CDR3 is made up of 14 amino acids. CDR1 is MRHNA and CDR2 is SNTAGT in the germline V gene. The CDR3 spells CASTASGEAGELFF.

CDR3 region: CASSQSNTGELFF. The chain combines TRBV7-9 with TRBJ2-2. Germline CDR1 reads SEHNR; CDR2 reads FQNEAQ (reference sequence). There are 13 residues in the CDR3.

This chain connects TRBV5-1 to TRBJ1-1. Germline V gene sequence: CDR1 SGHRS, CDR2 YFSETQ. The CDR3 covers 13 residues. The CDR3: CASTNSMNTEAFF.

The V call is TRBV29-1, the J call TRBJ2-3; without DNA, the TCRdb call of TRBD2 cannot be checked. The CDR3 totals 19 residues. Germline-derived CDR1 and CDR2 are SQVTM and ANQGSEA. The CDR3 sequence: CSVGAAAGTSGSPRDTQYF.

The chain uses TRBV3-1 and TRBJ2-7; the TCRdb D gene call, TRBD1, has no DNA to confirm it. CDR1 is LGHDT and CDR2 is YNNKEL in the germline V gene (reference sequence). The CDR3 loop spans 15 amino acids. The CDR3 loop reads CASSQDRTPTYEQYF.

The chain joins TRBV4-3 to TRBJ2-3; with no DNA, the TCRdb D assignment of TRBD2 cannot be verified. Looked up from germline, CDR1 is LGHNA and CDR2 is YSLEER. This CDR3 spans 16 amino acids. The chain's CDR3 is CASSLGALGGTDTQYF.

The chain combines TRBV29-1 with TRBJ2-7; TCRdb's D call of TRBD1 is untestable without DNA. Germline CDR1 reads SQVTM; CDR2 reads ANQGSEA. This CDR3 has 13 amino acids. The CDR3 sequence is CSVARGSSYEQYF.

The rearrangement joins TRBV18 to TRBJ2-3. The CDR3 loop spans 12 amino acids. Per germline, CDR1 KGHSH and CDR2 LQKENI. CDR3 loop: CASSPQTDTQYF.

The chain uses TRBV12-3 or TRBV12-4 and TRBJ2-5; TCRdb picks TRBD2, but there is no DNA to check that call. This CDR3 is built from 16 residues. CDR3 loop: CASSPGTSPEGETQYF.